The subject of this entry is one TCR beta chain. In the source study's methods: Cell counts per sample came from amplifying reference gene primers. Clones were sequenced by immunoSEQ multiplex PCR, and TCRdb holds only the in-frame ones, with some missing. The DNA gave D and trimming, while V, J and clone size come from that table. The table lists roughly 430,000 clones, roughly 88% of them singletons. V shed 0 bases and J 2 bases; nucleotides not matched to a gene: 2. Germline V gene data show CDR1 as SGHRS and CDR2 as YFSETQ. The CDR3 covers 16 residues. In terms of age and location, participants ranged from roughly 18 to 100 years and lived in about 25 US areas. Cohorts were determined from participant-reported clinical history. The data were taken from a study of blood T cell repertoires in COVID-19. Turning to the study itself: Sites across the United States, Italy and Spain contributed samples from acute and convalescent COVID-19.

The sequenced sample consisted of PBMCs or T cells enriched from blood (not recorded which). The clonotype was recovered from a woman aged 40 to 50 with acute COVID-19. The V gene is TRBV5-1, the J gene TRBJ2-5; 12 bases are a match to TRBD2. CDR3 residues: CASSLGTSGGQETQYF. CDR3 nucleotide sequence: TGCGCCAGCAGCTTGGGAACTAGCGGGGGGCAAGAGACCCAGTACTTC.